This T cell receptor (beta chain) comes out of a study of PD-1 blockade in classical Hodgkin lymphoma. Time point given: cycle 4 day 1 (C4D1), after 6 weeks of nivolumab. Every patient experienced relapse after autologous stem cell transplantation, and brentuximab vedotin exposure varied. After PBMCs were thawed, their CD8+ T cells were isolated by magnetic negative selection. Best responses included complete response and partial response; otherwise, the best response was progressive disease. Method: immunoSEQ multiplex PCR; TCRdb's copy keeps in-frame clones and lacks some. Of about 7,000 clones in the sample, around 64% were seen once. This TCR was recovered from a human donor with classical Hodgkin lymphoma. Specimen: CD8+ T cells from blood, collected before the fourth cycle of nivolumab.

Here the CDR3 DNA reads TGTGCCAGCAGTTTTACGGGCCAAGATGAAGAGACCCAGTACTTC. Protein: CASSFTGQDEETQYF. The chain joins TRBV27 to TRBJ2-5; no reliable D call. V lost 3 bases and J lost 3, with 14 bases in between. The CDR3 consists of 15 residues. Germline-derived CDR1 and CDR2 are MNHEY and SMNVEV (reference sequence).